This T cell receptor beta chain was profiled in a study of blood T cell repertoires in COVID-19. Study information: The origin of the acute and convalescent COVID-19 samples was the United States, Italy and Spain. The analysed material was cDNA or gDNA that came from T cells, B-cell-depleted T cells, or PBMCs.

This CDR3 spans 15 amino acids. V was clipped by 4 bases and J by 8 bases, with 20 bases between them. Germline assignment: CDR1 MNHEY and CDR2 SVGAGI. Source study methods: Amplification with reference gene primers provided the estimates of nucleated cell counts. The repertoire was sequenced with immunoSEQ multiplex PCR; TCRdb's copy has only in-frame clones and lacks some. Clone size and V and J calls were adopted from that table, with D and trimming inferred from the DNA. The sample lists around 76,000 clones; around 80% were seen once. The table lists this clone with a count of one. The rearrangement uses TRBV6-5 and TRBJ1-1, with a possible D match to TRBD1 (6 bases). The sample taken for sequencing was peripheral blood. This TCR came from a middle-aged man with COVID-19, enrolled during active disease. For the CDR3, the DNA is TGTGCCAGCAGTTTGGGGGCGCCAGGGGTTCGAGAAGCTTTCTTT. Protein sequence: CASSLGAPGVREAFF.